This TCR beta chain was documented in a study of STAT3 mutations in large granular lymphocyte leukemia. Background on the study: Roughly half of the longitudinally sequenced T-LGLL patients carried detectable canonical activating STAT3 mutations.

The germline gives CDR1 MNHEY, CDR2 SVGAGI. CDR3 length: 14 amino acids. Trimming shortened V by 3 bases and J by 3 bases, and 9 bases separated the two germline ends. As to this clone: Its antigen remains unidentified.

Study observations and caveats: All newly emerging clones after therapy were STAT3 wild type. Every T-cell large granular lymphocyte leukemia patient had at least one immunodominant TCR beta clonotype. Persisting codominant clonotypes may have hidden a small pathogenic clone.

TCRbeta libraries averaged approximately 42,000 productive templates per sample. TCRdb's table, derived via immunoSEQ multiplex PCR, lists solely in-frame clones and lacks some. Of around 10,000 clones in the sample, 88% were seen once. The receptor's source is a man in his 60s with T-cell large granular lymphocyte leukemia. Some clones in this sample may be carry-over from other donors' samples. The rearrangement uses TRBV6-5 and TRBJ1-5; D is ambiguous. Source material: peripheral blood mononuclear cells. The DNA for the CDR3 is TGTGCCAGCAGTTATGGTCAGAACAATCAGCCCCAGCATTTT. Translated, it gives CASSYGQNNQPQHF.